This entry describes one TCR beta chain. This table comes from immunoSEQ multiplex PCR, and its TCRdb copy is limited to in-frame clones, with some not included. Of millions of clones listed, approximately 93% are singletons. This record belongs to a study of shared clonotypes between healthy human individuals. The clonotype originates from a young man in good health. Some clones in this sample may be carry-over from other donors' samples. Sequenced sample: naive CD4+ T cells from PBMCs. Documented subset: CD45RA+ positively selected.

CDR3 coding DNA: TGTGCCAGCAAGACCGGGACTCGGCTTACAGATACGCAGTATTTT. Translated: CASKTGTRLTDTQYF. The rearrangement uses TRBV19 and TRBJ2-3, with D perhaps matching TRBD2 (6 bases). The CDR3 extends over 15 amino acids. CDR1 is LNHDA and CDR2 is SQIVND in the germline V gene (reference sequence). The V gene lost 9 bases and the J gene lost 3 bases, with 19 bases spanning the gap.